A single sample is the source of the 8 T cell receptor beta chains below, sequenced in a study of T-cell memory formation after mild COVID-19. From the 5' RACE reads, TCRdb called clonotypes with MiXCR, one entry per CDR3 protein. Counted here are 45,000 to 55,000 distinct CDR3 sequences, around 10% occurring once; the ten biggest clones make up roughly 12%. Material for sequencing was PBMCs or a T cell subset sorted from them (not recorded which). All receptors come from an adult woman who had mild COVID-19 (a few samples of this study predate the infection). Cell type and time point are not known.

This sequence joins TRBV5-4 and TRBJ2-2; D gene uncertain. CDR1 is SGHNT, CDR2 YYREEE, per germline (reference sequence). The CDR3 length is 13 residues. V was shortened by 4 bases and J by 5 bases, with 9 bases between the two germline ends. CDR3 DNA: TGTGCCAGCAGCCACCCCAGGACCGGGGAGCTGTTTTTT. It yields the protein CASSHPRTGELFF.

The chain has TRBV20-1 and TRBJ2-5; D unresolved. This CDR3 comprises 11 residues. Germline V CDR1 and CDR2: DFQATT, SNEGSKA (reference sequence). V was trimmed by 7 bases and J by 5 bases, leaving 11 bases between them. This CDR3 is CSGGHGETQYF. The CDR3 coding sequence is TGCAGTGGGGGTCATGGGGAGACCCAGTACTTC.

The J gene is TRBJ1-5, the V gene TRBV27; D ambiguous. V lost 1 base, J lost 0 bases, and 16 bases lay in between. The CDR3 runs 18 residues. CDR1 and CDR2 from the germline V gene are MNHEY and SMNVEV (reference sequence). The CDR3 DNA follows: TGTGCCAGCAGTTTATATGGGCGATCGGGTTATAGCAATCAGCCCCAGCATTTT. It translates to CASSLYGRSGYSNQPQHF.

The chain employs TRBV6-5 and TRBJ1-1, with D tentatively TRBD1 (5 bases). The CDR3 has 16 amino acids. Germline V gives CDR1 MNHEY, CDR2 SVGAGI. Between the trimmed V and J ends, which lost 6 bases and 1 base, there was a span of 18 bases. CDR3: CASRINPGRPNTEAFF. CDR3 DNA sequence: TGTGCCAGCAGAATAAACCCGGGACGGCCGAACACTGAAGCTTTCTTT.

The table lists this clonotype with a few counts. The J gene is TRBJ1-2, the V gene TRBV5-1, with D possibly matching TRBD1 (5 bases). The length of the CDR3 is 12 residues. V lost 7 bases, J lost 2 bases, and 9 bases lay in between. The germline CDR1 and CDR2 sequences are SGHRS and YFSETQ. CDR3 nucleotides: TGCGCCAGCTCCCCAGGGAACTATGGCTACACCTTC. Its translation: CASSPGNYGYTF.

This clonotype came up many times. The CDR3 DNA reads TGTGCCAGCAGCTTAGGGGCAGGGGGGAATTCACCCCTCCACTTT. Protein sequence: CASSLGAGGNSPLHF. The V gene is TRBV11-2, the J gene TRBJ1-6; 7 bases agree with TRBD1. The V and J ends lost 1 base and 7 bases, in that order; junction bases with no gene match: 4. Germline-derived CDR1 and CDR2 are SGHAT and FQNNGV. CDR3 size: 15 residues.

CDR3 sequence: CSAQYWSNTEAFF. DNA of the CDR3: TGCAGTGCCCAATATTGGTCGAACACTGAAGCTTTCTTT. The rearrangement joins TRBV20-1 to TRBJ1-1, with D unclear. The CDR3 covers 13 residues. V was shortened by 6 bases and J by 1 base, with 12 bases between the two germline ends. CDR1 DFQATT and CDR2 SNEGSKA come from the germline V gene (reference sequence).

This clonotype occurred a few times. The V gene is TRBV29-1, the J gene TRBJ2-7, with D unresolved. This CDR3 has 15 amino acids. The germline V gene has CDR1 SQVTM and CDR2 ANQGSEA. The V end was cut by 4 bases, the J end by 2 bases, with 18 bases between. The CDR3 DNA is TGCAGCGTTGGGCCCCCCGCTTCTATTCCCTACGAGCAGTACTTC. As protein: CSVGPPASIPYEQYF.